The TCR beta chain described here comes from a study of blood T cell repertoires in COVID-19. As for the study in general: The United States, Italy and Spain were the sources of the acute and convalescent COVID-19 samples. T cells, B-cell-depleted T cells, or PBMCs provided the cDNA or gDNA that served as material.

How the authors handled the data: Nucleated cell number was recorded as an estimate derived from reference gene primer amplification. Only in-frame clones appear in the TCRdb table, and some are missing; sequencing was by immunoSEQ multiplex PCR. The D gene and trimming were derived from the DNA, and the V and J assignments and clone size from that table. The sample comprises under 40,000 clones, approximately 86% of which are singletons, and roughly 23% rests with the top ten. This clone has a single count. The sequence was obtained from a woman of 80 years or more with active or convalescent COVID-19. Input material: peripheral blood.

DNA of the CDR3: TGTGCCAGCAGTTTATGGGAGAATTATAATTCACCCCTCCACTTT. Encoded protein: CASSLWENYNSPLHF. The chain has TRBV27 and TRBJ1-6; D ambiguous. The CDR3 spans 15 residues. From germline, CDR1 is MNHEY and CDR2 SMNVEV (reference sequence). V was clipped by 1 base and J by 4 bases, with 8 bases between them.